This TCR beta chain derives from a study of T cell responses to AZD1222 COVID-19 vaccine. Study-wide results and caveats: Most donors were white British and more were female, and clonal diversity was possibly underestimated. Spike-specific TCRs gained breadth and depth after people received two AZD1222 doses. Nearly half of spike-specific TCRs reportedly target variant regions that are unmutated in the B.1.351 and B.1.1.7 variants.

V gave up 5 bases and J gave up 6 bases, with 8 bases separating them. Germline assignment: CDR1 SGHAT and CDR2 FQNNGV. The CDR3 extends over 11 amino acids. Second-dose timings of about 4 or about 12 weeks were pooled. With regard to this clone: Its target is unknown.

Libraries were prepared by immunoSEQ multiplex PCR; TCRdb keeps only in-frame clonotypes and omits some of them. Of 100,000 to 120,000 clones listed, around 90% are singletons. This rearrangement joins TRBV11-2 to TRBJ2-7; D is uncertain. This sample comprised peripheral blood, obtained 28 days after the second AZD1222 dose. The TCR sequence derives from an adult who received the AZD1222 COVID-19 vaccine. The CDR3 DNA follows: TGTGCCAGCAGCCCCATGGGCGAGCAGTACTTC. Amino acids: CASSPMGEQYF.